Ten or more counts support the clone carrying this T cell receptor (beta chain). With 6 bases clipped from V and 5 bases from J, the junction kept 9 bases outside the gene matches. Germline V gene data show CDR1 as MNHEY and CDR2 as SVGAGI. The CDR3 is made up of 15 amino acids. From the RT-PCR reads, TCRdb called clonotypes with MiXCR, one entry per CDR3 protein. The repertoire includes about 680,000 distinct CDR3 sequences, over 12% of them detected once, and 3.6% sits in the top ten. Specimen: memory CD4+ T cells from blood. The TCR comes from a female donor in good health, serving as a healthy control. The chain has TRBV6-5 and TRBJ2-7; the match to TRBD2 covers 11 bases. The CDR3 loop reads CASRPRLAGNHEQYF. Written as DNA, the CDR3 is TGTGCCAGCAGGCCTCGACTAGCGGGAAACCACGAGCAGTACTTC.